One sample yielded the 5 T cell receptor beta chains listed below, sequenced in a study of shared clonotypes between healthy human individuals (TCRdb year 2020). Library construction relied on the immunoSEQ multiplex PCR assay. In its TCRdb copy, this immuneACCESS table keeps in-frame sequences only and misses some clones. Where compared with another copy, unresolved V genes explain less than half of these, and the others have no known cause. The sample table lists about 2.4 million clones, about 92% of them with a count of one. The ten largest clones add up to under 0.15% of the sample. Source material: naive CD4+ T cells sorted from blood. In light of the paper, this sample's cell subset or site label describes: CD45RA+ positively selected. These TCRs come from a man aged 18-30 years in good health.

This clone appeared once. The chain joins TRBV6-8 to TRBJ2-3; D may be TRBD2 (5 bases). The CDR3 loop spans 16 amino acids. With 7 bases removed from V and 8 bases from J, the gap between germline ends came to 25 bases. Germline loops: CDR1 MNHGY, CDR2 SAAAGT. DNA of the CDR3: TGTGCCAGCATTTTCATAGCGCCAGCTTTGATAGCTACGCAGTATTTT. Translation: CASIFIAPALIATQYF.

The J gene is TRBJ1-5, the V gene TRBV7-9; 7 positions agree with TRBD1. The CDR3 is 17 residues long. V shed 8 bases, J shed 2 bases, and the junction held 15 bases outside the gene matches. Germline CDR1 SEHNR, CDR2 FQNEAQ (reference sequence). The CDR3 DNA sequence: TGTGCCAGCGACCGAAACAAGGGGGCGAAGGGCAATCAGCCCCAGCATTTT. Its translation: CASDRNKGAKGNQPQHF.

The chain links TRBV11-2 to TRBJ2-1; weak D call: TRBD2 (7 bases). CDR3 length: 16 residues. Trimming removed 3 bases at V and 4 bases at J, with 16 bases between. CDR1 and CDR2 from the germline V gene are SGHAT and FQNNGV. The DNA for the CDR3 is TGTGCCAGCAGCTTGCGAGGGGGGGCCTGGTACAATGAGCAGTTCTTC. As protein: CASSLRGGAWYNEQFF.

The chain links TRBV19 to TRBJ1-1; 8 nucleotides agree with TRBD1. CDR1 and CDR2 (germline): LNHDA, SQIVND (reference sequence). The CDR3 totals 14 residues. The V gene end was trimmed by 1 base and the J gene end by 11 bases; junction bases not matched to a gene: 9. CDR3 bases: TGTGCCAGTAGTATAGGACAGGGGCTTTCGGAGGCTTTCTTT. Its protein is CASSIGQGLSEAFF.

This clone was found once. This rearrangement joins TRBV5-1 to TRBJ1-4; 7 bases map to TRBD1. From germline, CDR1 is SGHRS and CDR2 YFSETQ. This CDR3 contains 18 residues. J gave up 0 bases and V 3 bases, and 11 bases lay outside the gene matches. The CDR3 bases are TGCGCCAGCAGCTGGGGGGGACAGACCAGAGCAACTAATGAAAAACTGTTTTTT. Amino acids: CASSWGGQTRATNEKLFF.